The source of this TCR beta chain is a study of cytomegalovirus exposure and HLA in healthy donors. Study results and limitations: An apparent linkage of common viral pathogens to several of the most significant clusters emerged in a later analysis. The dataset shows that most TCR sequences were rare, while some public TCRs occurred in many donors.

This clone appeared a single time. Antigen: not known. Primers included in the PCR were 60 Vbeta and 13 Jbeta primers. As processed by the authors: Around 11 million shared chains were among the 60 million to 80 million unique TCR beta chains that a later analysis counted. Sequencing was performed with immunoSEQ multiplex PCR; in TCRdb, only in-frame clones are kept and a portion is missing. V, J and clone size were drawn from that table, and D and trimming were deduced from the DNA. The sample lists 95,000 to 110,000 clones, roughly 70% seen once, with less than 3.5% in the top ten. The germline V gene encodes CDR1 LNHDA and CDR2 SQIVND (reference sequence). This CDR3 is 14 amino acids long. Deletions cut 0 bases from V and 5 bases from J, with 10 bases between.

This sequence was found in a woman aged 45 to 65 in good health and CMV-seronegative. Sequencing was carried out using PBMCs. V and J are TRBV19 and TRBJ2-5; maybe TRBD1 (5 bases). CDR3 bases: TGTGCCAGTAGTATAGAGGGCAGGGCCGAGACCCAGTACTTC. Translated: CASSIEGRAETQYF.